This T cell receptor beta chain comes out of a study of human T cells and chemical hapten exposure (dated by TCRdb to about 2021). Regarding the research as a whole: For sensitization, 2% DPC in acetone was applied to a roughly 2 cm by roughly 2 cm area of upper inner arm skin. The mostly female patient cohort included alopecia areata with under or over 50% scalp involvement, alopecia totalis and alopecia universalis. Patch testing was performed on the upper back with Finn chambers containing 0.01% DPC, and the patch tests were scored after 6 days according to International Contact Dermatitis Research Group standards. For TCR sequencing, blood came from about 28 alopecia patients at anywhere from one to four time points (pre-sensitization, 2, 6 and 24 weeks). Blood samples were taken from patients before sensitization (week 0) and at 2, 6 and about 24 weeks after DPC sensitization. Libraries were combined into a pool for sequencing, and differences in TCR yield between samples came mainly from small differences in library volumes within the pool. Weekly therapeutic DPC doses were additionally applied to the scalp of patients throughout the roughly 24-week study period. In alopecia patients, the study followed how the peripheral blood TCR repertoire changed in vivo over primary and secondary sensitization to diphenylcyclopropenone (DPC), a hapten.

This clonotype turned up a few times. What antigen it recognizes has not been identified. No much larger clone is present one base from it, and per-base qualities are unavailable. CDR1 is given as SGHAT and CDR2 as FQNNGV, both from the germline V gene. From the cysteine up to the phenylalanine, the CDR3 has a length of 16 residues. Just CDR3 DNA is preserved here, 48 bases in frame from base 1. V sheds 1 base and J sheds 4 bases, leaving 15 bases between their ends. What this sample's time point label stands for: pre-sensitization, week 0. Per the publication, the treatment or condition label means: therapeutic diphenylcyclopropenone sensitization with weekly scalp DPC. At every patch-test visit, the blood draw took place before the patch test was put on. Patients were eligible if aged 18 to 70, diagnosed with alopecia and judged suitable for DPC therapy, and pregnant patients were excluded. Total RNA was extracted from unfractionated whole blood collected in Tempus Blood RNA tubes.

Broader findings and caveats from the paper: Because all patients had alopecia, a presumed autoimmune disease, the immune response of the patients might differ from that of healthy individuals. Patch test score correlated positively with the number of PT1 expanded TCRs, reaching significance at thresholds 8, 16 and 32 but not at 4. After repeated subsampling, the strength of the expansion versus patch-test correlation and the threshold at which it became significant changed. DPC sensitization did not change how many TCRs were above 1 in 1000 frequency, and no evidence was found of alterations in global repertoire structure. Expanded TCRs formed significantly more large CDR3 similarity clusters than pre-sensitization or healthy control sets, consistent with antigen-driven responses.

To prepare the library, RACE was applied. Instrument used: NextSeq 500. During library preparation, unique molecular identifiers were attached to individual cDNA molecules so that TCRs could be counted quantitatively and reproducibly. From each blood RNA sample, both TCR alpha and TCR beta chains were sequenced. On the study's bioinformatics: The median number of TCRs per sample was approximately 96,000, ranging from about 20,000 to 700,000. V, J and CDR3 annotation of the TCR reads was performed with the Decombinator software suite. For the PS versus PT1 abundance plots, all samples were subsampled to the same number of TCRs (28,000). Expanded TCRs were defined as absent before sensitization and observed at least eight times at the 2-week time point. TCRdb reanalyzed the raw reads on its own, using fastp at Q25 for trimming and MiXCR for clone calling, and kept in-frame beta chains. Duplicate CDR3 protein sequences are folded into a single record with the most common DNA and genes. What appears here as the V and J calls and clone size reflects TCRdb's work, not the paper's. Here the sample has 99,000 or so distinct CDR3 sequences; approximately 11% occur a single time. The ten top clones hold about 3% of the sample.

The clonotype comes from a woman aged 60-70 years with alopecia areata. Some clones in this sample may be carry-over from other donors' samples. The V and J genes are TRBV11-2 and TRBJ2-3; the D gene could be either TRBD1 or TRBD2, each agreeing at 5 bases. The sequenced sample was whole blood, obtained in connection with sensitization to the hapten diphenylcyclopropenone (DPC). CDR3 protein: CASSLGFRGRADTQYF. The DNA sequence is given as TGTGCCAGCAGCTTAGGATTCCGGGGACGGGCAGATACGCAGTATTTT.